The clone carrying this T cell receptor (beta chain) has at least ten counts. Its antigen remains unidentified. Trimming removed 5 bases from V and 0 bases from J, with 9 bases in between. The germline CDR1 and CDR2 sequences are SGHTA and FQGNSA. CDR3 size: 14 residues. This entry comes from a study of T cells after yellow fever vaccination. Study results and limitations: The presence of abundant clonotypes contaminating from the bulk population was possible in FACS-sorted repertoires. Reappearance after the booster was observed for most primary-vaccination clones (96% CD4, about 91% CD8). Only a small proportion of the clonotypes turned up in both the CD4 and the CD8 compartments, likely arising from convergent recombination.

Each CDR3 protein gets one entry after TCRdb re-called the 5' RACE reads with MiXCR. The sample consists of hundreds of thousands of distinct CDR3 sequences, 12% of them appearing once. The sample in question was CD4+ T cells sorted from PBMCs, obtained 15 days after the yellow fever booster vaccination. The origin of this receptor is a man aged 18-30 years who received the YFV17D yellow fever vaccine. This sequence joins TRBV7-2 and TRBJ2-3; D call uncertain. The CDR3 DNA reads TGTGCCAGCAGCCCTCGTTTGAGCACAGATACGCAGTATTTT. This gives the protein CASSPRLSTDTQYF. Drawing the rest from reference TRBV7-2 and TRBJ2-3, the complete variable domain is GAGVSQSPSNKVTEKGKDVELRCDPISGHTALYWYRQSLGQGLEFLIYFQGNSAPDKSGLPSDRFSAERTGGSVSTLTIQRTQQEDSAVYLCASSPRLSTDTQYFGPGTRLTVL.